This T cell receptor beta chain originates from a study of blood T cell repertoires in COVID-19 (dated by TCRdb to the early 2020s). Study-level background: Samples covering the acute and convalescent phases of COVID-19 were provided by collaborators in the United States, Italy and Spain. The material from the prospective study consisted of cDNA or gDNA derived from T cells, B-cell-depleted T cells, or PBMCs. Samples came from the ongoing ImmuneRACE study (first 160 participants) plus 1,254 subjects from 6 global collaborators. The dataset comprised deeply sampled blood TCRbeta repertoires from subjects exposed to, actively infected with, or recovered from COVID-19. Where HLA class I and class II types were available, the types were taken from metadata supplied by the sample provider, not from assay-based typing. The repertoires were released in a freely available public database meant as a resource for research on the immune response to SARS-CoV-2. The sample metadata nearly always contained a de-identified subject ID, COVID-19 status, age in years and sex.

TCRbeta CDR3 regions were amplified from genomic DNA using the immunoSEQ Assay, a bias-controlled multiplex PCR. In the source study's methods: Nucleated cell counts per sample were estimated from amplification of reference gene primers within the assay. Sequence reads were collapsed and filtered to measure the absolute abundance of every unique TCRbeta CDR3 rearrangement. Productive Simpson clonality was computed per sample as the square root of Simpson's diversity index over productive rearrangements. In its TCRdb copy, this immuneACCESS table keeps in-frame sequences only and misses some clones. Where compared with another copy, unresolved V genes explain less than half of these, and the others have no known cause. Clone size and the V and J calls come from that table; the DNA yielded D and trimming. In this sample the table shows roughly 120,000 clones, around 86% of which occur a single time. Of the sample, around 5% is held by the ten largest clones.

Whole blood was collected in K2EDTA tubes by collaborating institutions according to the institutions' own protocols. For TCRbeta analysis, collaborators shipped samples in one of three forms: frozen whole blood, isolated PBMCs, or DNA extracted from either of those sample types. Study-wide findings and limitations: The amount of clinical and demographic metadata varied by source and participant and was provided uncurated.

V and J lose 5 bases and 6 bases, and a span of 10 bases separates them. From its cysteine to its phenylalanine, the CDR3 spans 13 amino acids. Just the 39-base CDR3 DNA is kept, in frame starting at base 1. CDR1 and CDR2 are read off the germline V gene as SGHVS and FNYEAQ. This clone was detected only a few times. Its antigen remains undetermined. No much larger clone is present one base from it, and per-base qualities are unavailable. The receptor comes from a human donor in a cohort sampled during active COVID-19. The chain links TRBV7-6 with TRBJ2-2; too little of a D gene remains to name it. Sequencing input: peripheral blood. Here the CDR3 is given as CASSRRNPGELFF. In nucleotide form, the sequence is TGTGCCAGCAGCCGTAGAAACCCCGGGGAGCTGTTTTTT.